This T cell receptor beta chain originates from a study of identical twins. Regarding the study as a whole: Beta clonotypes that were abundant in cord blood contained fewer insertions, a pattern absent from memory repertoires. Models underpredicted monozygotic twin sharing of out-of-frame TCR alpha.

Concerning this clonotype itself: Antigen unknown.

A universal primer binding site was introduced by template switching. The final cDNA contained unique molecular identifiers. TCRdb passed the 5' RACE reads through MiXCR, listing each CDR3 protein once. The table records about 900,000 distinct CDR3 sequences, approximately 13% of them present only once. The same data also went into a second study, on yellow fever vaccine responses in identical twins.

The specimen sequenced was PBMCs. The clonotype originates from a woman aged 18-30 years in good health.

The CDR3 DNA reads as TGTGCCAGTAGTATGTCTGGGGACTATGGCTACACCTTC. This sequence encodes CASSMSGDYGYTF. This chain connects TRBV19 to TRBJ1-2; D uncertain. V was clipped by 3 bases and J by 3 bases, with 8 bases between them. This CDR3 comprises 13 residues. Looked up from germline, CDR1 is LNHDA and CDR2 is SQIVND (reference sequence).